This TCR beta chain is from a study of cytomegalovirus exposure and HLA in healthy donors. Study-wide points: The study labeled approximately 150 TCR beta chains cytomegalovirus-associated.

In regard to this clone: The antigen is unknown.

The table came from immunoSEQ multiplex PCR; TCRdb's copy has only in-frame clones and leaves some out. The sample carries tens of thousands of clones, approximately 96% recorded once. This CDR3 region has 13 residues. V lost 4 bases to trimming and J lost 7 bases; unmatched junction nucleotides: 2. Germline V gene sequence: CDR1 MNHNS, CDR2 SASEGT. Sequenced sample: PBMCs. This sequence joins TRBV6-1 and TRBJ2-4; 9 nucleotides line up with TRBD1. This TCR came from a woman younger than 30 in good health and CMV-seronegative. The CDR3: CASSADRGNIQYF. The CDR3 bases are TGTGCCAGCAGTGCCGACAGGGGGAACATTCAGTACTTC.